A selection of T cell receptor beta chains follows, all from one sample in a study of cytotoxic CD8 clonotypes in ibrutinib-treated CLL. Measured with immunoSEQ multiplex PCR; TCRdb has only the in-frame clones, and not every one. The sample includes approximately 12,000 clones, roughly 60% seen only once; the top ten take 25%. This sample comprised PBMCs, obtained before ibrutinib treatment. Source of these receptors: a human donor with chronic lymphocytic leukemia. The CDR3 runs from the conserved cysteine through the conserved F or W. The D gene is left open where the match is weak. Size is stated for part of the rows, as once, few or many counts, or as a class when the clone is expanded.

>TRBJ2-3|TRBV7-2|few|TRBD2
TGTGCCAGCAGCTTACTAGCGGGGGGAAACACAGATACGCAGTATTTT
CASSLLAGGNTDTQYF
>TRBJ1-5|TRBV6-4|few|NA
TGTGCCAGCTCCAGGGAAAGCAATCAGCCCCAGCATTTT
CASSRESNQPQHF
>TRBJ1-2|TRBV28|NA|NA
TGTGCCAGCAAGAGGGACCCCTATGGCTACACCTTC
CASKRDPYGYTF
>TRBJ2-5|TRBV6-1|NA|TRBD1
TGTGCCAGCACAACGGAACAGGGGGCGCGAGAGACCCAGTACTTC
CASTTEQGARETQYF
>TRBJ2-2|TRBV7-2|once|NA
TGTGCCAGCTCCCAGAGGACCGCGGCCGGGGAGCTGTTTTTT
CASSQRTAAGELFF
>TRBJ1-1|TRBV7-6|few|NA
TGTGCCAGCAGCTTAGCGTGGGGGGGTAGCACTGAAGCTTTCTTT
CASSLAWGGSTEAFF
>TRBJ1-2|TRBV7-2|few|NA
TGTGCCAGCAGCTCCAGTACCAAGGTTGGATATGGCTACACCTTC
CASSSSTKVGYGYTF
>TRBJ2-6|TRBV27|few|NA
TGTGCCAGCAGTTTGTCGCGTGCTGGGGCCAACGTCCTGACTTTC
CASSLSRAGANVLTF
>TRBJ2-2|TRBV7-3|NA|NA
TGTGCCAGCAGCTTACATGGGAACACCGGGGAGCTGTTTTTT
CASSLHGNTGELFF
>TRBJ1-2|TRBV27|NA|NA
TGTGCCAGCAGTTTAATGGGGGGGGCCTATGGCTACACCTTC
CASSLMGGAYGYTF
>TRBJ1-5|TRBV9|NA|NA
TGTGCCAGCAGCGTAGCAATTGCGGAATTTAGCAATCAGCCCCAGCATTTT
CASSVAIAEFSNQPQHF
>TRBJ1-5|TRBV18|few|TRBD1
TGTGCCAGCTCACCGAGGACAGGGGTAAGCAATCAGCCCCAGCATTTT
CASSPRTGVSNQPQHF
>TRBJ2-3|TRBV27|NA|NA
TGTGCCAGCAGAACGGGGACGAGGCGGGCAGATACGCAGTATTTT
CASRTGTRRADTQYF
>TRBJ1-2|TRBV28|NA|NA
TGTGCCAGCAGTTCCCCCGGGGATGGCTACACCTTC
CASSSPGDGYTF
>TRBJ2-2|TRBV18|NA|TRBD2
TGTGCCAGCTCAGAGACTAGCGGGGGTCCCGTCACCGGGGAGCTGTTTTTT
CASSETSGGPVTGELFF
>TRBJ1-2|TRBV28|NA|NA
TGTGCCAGCAGCCCCCTTCCCTCTAACTATGGCTACACCTTC
CASSPLPSNYGYTF
>TRBJ1-2|TRBV9|NA|TRBD1
TGTGCCAGCAGATCGGACAGGGGTTTTTCGCATGGCTACACCTTC
CASRSDRGFSHGYTF
>TRBJ1-5|TRBV18|NA|NA
TGTGCCAGCTCGCCTCCTCCCCTCACAGGGCTGGTGAATCAGCCCCAGCATTTT
CASSPPPLTGLVNQPQHF
>TRBJ2-7|TRBV5-6|NA|NA
TGTGCCAGCAGCTTTGAACCCGGGACCCGATGGTCCGAGCAGTACTTC
CASSFEPGTRWSEQYF
>TRBJ2-2|TRBV29-1|few|NA
TGCAGCGTACTGAAAGGTCTCCCGGAGACCGGGGAGCTGTTTTTT
CSVLKGLPETGELFF